This T cell receptor (beta chain) was sequenced for a study of radiation and T cells in renal cell carcinoma (dated by TCRdb to the early 2020s). Some background on the complete study: In total, 50 or so samples underwent TCR beta sequencing: 25 or so tumors plus 27 peripheral blood samples. The final blood draw took place at 4 weeks after radiation, the same time as nephrectomy. Across all 55 or so samples, 4,016,671 unique CDR3 nucleotide sequences, encoding approximately 2.5 million unique CDR3 amino acid sequences, were identified.

The paper as a whole reports these results and caveats: In blood, the top tumor clonotypes increased between baseline and 2 weeks post-radiation and then shrank by 4 weeks, which suggests that tumor-resident clones expanded only transiently. Effects of radiation dose or scheduling on the TCR repertoire could not be addressed with the single-armed trial design. No pretreatment tumor biopsies were available, so the baseline intratumoral presence of clonotypes could not be determined. Blood repertoire dynamics were not followed beyond 4 weeks after treatment.

Following the manufacturer's recommendations, the immunoSEQ kit was used to generate TCR beta libraries from genomic DNA. To prepare libraries, a first multiplex PCR with proprietary primers was run, followed by a second PCR that added unique barcodes, and a bead cleanup was done after each round. A kit-provided positive control reaction and a negative control reaction were included in every sample batch. The final libraries underwent checking on an Agilent 4200 TapeStation D1000 ScreenTape, volumetric pooling, and quantification by qPCR. Sequencing was performed on an Illumina NextSeq500 using a MidOutput 150-cycle cartridge, with 156 Read1 cycles, 15 Index1 cycles, and the kit custom primers. The pooled library was loaded at 0.75 to 1 pM, with a roughly 22% PhiX control spiked in. The authors' analysis ran thus. The vendor-processed data were analyzed in R, and a clonotype was defined as all T cells that share the same CDR3 nucleotide sequence. In the clone abundance analyses, frequencies in each sample were normalized to that sample's 10,000 most abundant clones. Public T cell clones, averaging fewer than five per sample, were removed before analysis. An abundance difference of at least 32-fold between compartments was the criterion for calling clonotypes tumor-enriched or baseline blood-enriched. A beta-binomial differential abundance model was applied to find clonotypes that expanded or contracted between blood time points. Similarity between tumor and blood repertoires was quantified using the Baroni-Urbani and Buser coefficient, and groups were compared with two-tailed Wilcoxon tests in R. TCRdb limited this immuneACCESS table to in-frame rearrangements with V and J called. A share of clones is missing; checked studies link under half to unresolved V genes, and the rest is unexplained. V and J calls and clone size follow that table, whereas D and trimming were derived from the DNA. Recorded for this sample are about 170,000 clones; roughly 90% of them occurred a single time. Roughly 12% of the sample is held by the ten biggest clonotypes.

Concerning this clone itself: Its antigen is unknown. One base away there is no much larger clone; base qualities are not given.

Explained via the paper, the time point label denotes: blood 4 weeks post-SBRT, at nephrectomy. The sample's treatment or condition label, decoded: 15 Gy SBRT to primary tumor, nephrectomy 4 weeks later. Samples were obtained from a clinical trial, in which 15 Gy stereotactic body radiation therapy was delivered to primary renal cell carcinomas and nephrectomy was performed 4 weeks later. To track tumor-enriched clonotypes, serial peripheral blood was sampled from radiation-treated patients at baseline and at 2 weeks and 4 weeks after SBRT. Renal cell carcinoma with clear cell pathology was present in all patients. The QIAamp DNA Blood Mini Kit (Qiagen) was used to prepare genomic DNA for TCR sequencing. The analyses included just those samples that passed every quality control check. The CDR3 numbers 15 residues from cysteine through phenylalanine. Only CDR3 DNA is held: 45 bases, read in frame from base 1. According to the germline V gene, CDR1 reads SGHNT and CDR2 reads YENEEA. Ends trimmed: V by 5 bases, J by 7 bases; bases unmatched to a gene: 8.

Sequencing used blood, obtained from a patient whose treatment included radiotherapy and nephrectomy. The V and J genes are TRBV11-3 and TRBJ2-1, with 10 bases aligning to TRBD2. The receptor comes from a woman aged 45-60 years with renal cell carcinoma. CDR3 region: CASSRSGGPGNEQFF. The nucleotides are TGTGCCAGCAGCCGTAGCGGGGGGCCAGGGAATGAGCAGTTCTTC.